This T cell receptor beta chain was documented in a study of cytomegalovirus exposure and HLA in healthy donors. Germline CDR1 is SQVTM and CDR2 is ANQGSEA. The trim removed 7 bases at V and 6 bases at J, leaving 17 bases unmatched. This CDR3 is built from 18 residues. Vbeta (60) and Jbeta (13) primers were used in the PCR. Measured with immunoSEQ multiplex PCR; TCRdb has only the in-frame clones, and not every one. The sample contains 150,000 to 200,000 clones, approximately 67% of which appear only once. The source of this sequence is a woman younger than 35 in good health and CMV-seropositive. The material sequenced was PBMCs. This chain connects TRBV29-1 to TRBJ2-2; the match to TRBD2 covers 13 bases. The CDR3 sequence is CSAVRFGGTSGTPGELFF. CDR3 coding DNA: TGCAGCGCCGTCCGGTTCGGGGGGACTAGCGGGACCCCCGGGGAGCTGTTTTTT.